The present T cell receptor beta chain was sequenced within a study of PD-1 blockade in classical Hodgkin lymphoma. Study conclusions and caveats: Nivolumab initiation under 1 year post-ASCT meant exclusion.

This clone was seen a single time. Its antigen is undetermined. Other DNA sequences in the same sample also yield this CDR3. Brentuximab vedotin exposure varied, and every patient relapsed after autologous stem cell transplantation. CDR1 and CDR2 (germline): SGHRS, YFSETQ. The trim removed 4 bases at V and 3 bases at J, leaving 3 bases unmatched. The CDR3 extends over 14 amino acids. The method was immunoSEQ multiplex PCR; TCRdb's version includes in-frame clones alone and lacks a portion of them. The sample has about 58,000 clones; 88% are singletons. The chain uses TRBV5-1 and TRBJ2-2; 7 bases agree with TRBD1. The sequence was obtained from a human donor with classical Hodgkin lymphoma. Here the sequenced sample was peripheral blood mononuclear cells (PBMCs), taken before the second cycle of nivolumab. CDR3 nucleotide sequence: TGCGCCAGCAGCCGCACAGGGGACACCGGGGAGCTGTTTTTT. It yields the protein CASSRTGDTGELFF.